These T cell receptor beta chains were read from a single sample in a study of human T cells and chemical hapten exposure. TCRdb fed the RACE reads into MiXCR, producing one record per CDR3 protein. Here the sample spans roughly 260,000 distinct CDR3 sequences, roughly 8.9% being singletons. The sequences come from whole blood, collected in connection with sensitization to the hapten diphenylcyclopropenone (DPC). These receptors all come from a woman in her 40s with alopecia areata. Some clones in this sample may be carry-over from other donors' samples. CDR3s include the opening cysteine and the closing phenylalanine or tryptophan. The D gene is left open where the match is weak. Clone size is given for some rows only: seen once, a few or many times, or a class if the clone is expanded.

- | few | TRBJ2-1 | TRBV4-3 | TGCGCCAGCAGCCAAAACGCCGGGACTGTTTTGGAGCAGTTCTTC | CASSQNAGTVLEQFF
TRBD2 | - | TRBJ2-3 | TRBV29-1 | TGCAGCGTTGAAGGGGCTAGCGGCTCTAGCACAGATACGCAGTATTTT | CSVEGASGSSTDTQYF
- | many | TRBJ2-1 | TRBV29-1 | TGCAGCGTTGCCCGGCAGGTGGCGGACAATGAGCAGTTCTTC | CSVARQVADNEQFF
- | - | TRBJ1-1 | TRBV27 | TGTGCCAGCAAGTTTCAGACGAACACTGAAGCTTTCTTT | CASKFQTNTEAFF
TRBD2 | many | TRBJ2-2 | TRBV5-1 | TGCGCCAGCAGCTCTAGCGGGAGGGACACCGGGGAGCTGTTTTTT | CASSSSGRDTGELFF
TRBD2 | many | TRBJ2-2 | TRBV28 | TGTGCCAGCAGTGCCCCGGGACTAGCTACCCTCACCGGGGAGCTGTTTTTT | CASSAPGLATLTGELFF
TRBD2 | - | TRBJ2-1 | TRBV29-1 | TGCAGCGTTGACCTAGCGGGAGGGGGCTACAATGAGCAGTTCTTC | CSVDLAGGGYNEQFF
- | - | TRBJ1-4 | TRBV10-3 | TGTGCCACGCATCACAGTGCAACTAATGAAAAACTGTTTTTT | CATHHSATNEKLFF
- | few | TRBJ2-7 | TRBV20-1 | TGCAGTGCTAGAACGGCTTACACTTACGAGCAGTACTTC | CSARTAYTYEQYF
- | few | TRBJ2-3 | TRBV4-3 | TGCGCCAGCAGCCAAGATGACTCCACAGATACGCAGTATTTT | CASSQDDSTDTQYF
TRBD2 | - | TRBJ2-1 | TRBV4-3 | TGCGCCAGCTCCCACGGGACTAGCGTCTACAATGAGCAGTTCTTC | CASSHGTSVYNEQFF
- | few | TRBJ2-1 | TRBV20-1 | TGCAGTGCGTCTCGGGATATCTCCTACAATGAGCAGTTCTTC | CSASRDISYNEQFF
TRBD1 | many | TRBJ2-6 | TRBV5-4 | TGTGCCAGCAGCCCGCCCCGCCTTGGGCAGGGGGCGCCCGGGGCCAACGTCCTGACTTTC | CASSPPRLGQGAPGANVLTF
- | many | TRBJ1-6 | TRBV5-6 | TGTGCCAGCAGCTTGGGCCCTCTGGGGGATGGTTCACCCCTCCACTTT | CASSLGPLGDGSPLHF
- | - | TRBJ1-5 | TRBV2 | TGTGCCAGCACCTGGTCTTCTGGCAATCAGCCCCAGCATTTT | CASTWSSGNQPQHF
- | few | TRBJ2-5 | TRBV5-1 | TGCGCCAGCAGCTTGGCCGGGAGTGGAGTGGGAGAGACCCAGTACTTC | CASSLAGSGVGETQYF
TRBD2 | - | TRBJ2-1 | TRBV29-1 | TGCAGCGTTCAAGGGGCAGGGACTAGTTACAATGAGCAGTTCTTC | CSVQGAGTSYNEQFF